This record looks at one TCR beta chain sequence and its context. Antigen specificity is unknown. The CDR3 runs 15 residues. V was shortened by 4 bases and J by 5 bases, with 17 bases between the two germline ends. Looked up from germline, CDR1 is SGHAT and CDR2 is FQNNGV. This entry belongs to a study of T cell responses to AZD1222 COVID-19 vaccine. The study's findings and limits: Donors skewed white British and female; clonal diversity was possibly underestimated. Baseline serostatus was positive in only six AZD1222 recipients. Across the whole spike, CD4 TCRs peaked at regions 160-218 and 743-854.

The data were produced by immunoSEQ multiplex PCR, yet TCRdb's version contains in-frame clones alone and is incomplete. The sample holds 150,000 to 200,000 clones, approximately 94% seen once. This chain links TRBV11-2 with TRBJ2-5; possible D gene TRBD1, 7 bases. This clonotype was obtained from an adult who received the AZD1222 COVID-19 vaccine. The sample here was peripheral blood, taken 28 days after the second AZD1222 dose. The CDR3 bases are TGTGCCAGCAGCTCCCTCACAGGGGCGGGGGAGACCCAGTACTTC. As protein: CASSSLTGAGETQYF.